This T cell receptor beta chain was recorded in a study of identical twins. This clonotype was counted a few times. Template switching created a universal primer site, and the cDNA included unique molecular identifiers. TCRdb re-derived calls from the 5' RACE reads in MiXCR, one entry per CDR3 protein. The sample comprises hundreds of thousands of distinct CDR3 sequences, about 9.4% of which are singletons, and 0.98% rests with the top ten. These data were also reused for a study on yellow fever vaccine responses in identical twins. That work states: Twins' vaccine T cell response reportedly gave the appearance of partial convergence and partial personalization.

This receptor was taken from a woman between 18 and 30 years old in good health. Sample: PBMCs.

For the CDR3, the DNA is TGTGCCAGCAGTTTTAGAGGGGTCGACTCCTACGAGCAGTACTTC. Amino acids: CASSFRGVDSYEQYF. The rearrangement joins TRBV12-3 or TRBV12-4 to TRBJ2-7; perhaps D is TRBD1 or TRBD2 (5 bases each). CDR3 size: 15 residues. Trimming pared 3 bases from V and 0 bases from J, leaving 12 bases between.